Given below is one T cell receptor beta chain in context. The data originate from a study of control samples from healthy donors and cancer patients. Repertoires were generated with immunoSEQ multiplex PCR, while TCRdb's copy carries only in-frame clones and drops some. The table records about 110,000 clones, about four fifths of them present only once. This CDR3 comprises 13 residues. Germline V gene sequence: CDR1 SGHVS, CDR2 FQNEAQ. The ends were cut back, 5 bases at V and 1 base at J, with 6 bases in the middle. Sequencing was carried out using blood. The receptor was isolated from a woman in her forties or fifties in good health. The chain combines TRBV7-8 with TRBJ1-5; D is perhaps TRBD1 (5 bases). CDR3 nucleotides: TGTGCCAGCAGCAGGGACAGCAATCAGCCCCAGCATTTT. As protein: CASSRDSNQPQHF.